Listed here are 25 T cell receptor beta chains from one sample, sequenced in a study of radiotherapy plus CTLA-4 blockade in lung cancer. TCRdb keeps only in-frame clones here, not all; method: immunoSEQ multiplex PCR. The repertoire holds tens of thousands of clones, with around nine tenths as singletons. Sequences were derived from peripheral blood, sampled from a patient treated with radiotherapy plus ipilimumab. These receptors were collected from a human donor with non-small cell lung cancer who had stable disease on radiotherapy plus ipilimumab.

With regard to this clone: The junction differs from germline at one of its ends, possibly a read error. V usage is TRBV19 and J usage is TRBJ2-3, with D unclear. The CDR3 length is 13 residues. Germline loops: CDR1 LNHDA, CDR2 SQIVND (reference sequence). In nucleotides, the CDR3 is TGTGCCAGTAGTGTAGAAATCGCAGATACGCAGTATTTT. It encodes CASSVEIADTQYF.

This clone was observed a single time. This chain connects TRBV6-6 to TRBJ2-1; 7 positions match TRBD1. The CDR3 is made up of 14 amino acids. Trimming removed 5 bases from V and 4 bases from J; junction bases left unmatched: 5. Germline CDR1 reads MNHNY; CDR2 reads SVGAGI (reference sequence). CDR3 sequence (DNA): TGTGCCAGCAGTCGAGGGGGCCTTTACAATGAGCAGTTCTTC. It codes for CASSRGGLYNEQFF.

The V call is TRBV27, the J call TRBJ1-2; D gene uncertain. V gave up 5 bases and J gave up 2 bases, with 9 bases separating them. The CDR3 sequence is 13 residues long. CDR1 and CDR2 (germline): MNHEY, SMNVEV (reference sequence). The CDR3 is CASSPSGNYGYTF. Here the CDR3 DNA reads TGTGCCAGCAGTCCTTCGGGGAACTATGGCTACACCTTC.

CDR3 protein: CASSLFSGSGTGELFF. CDR3 bases: TGTGCCAGCAGCTTGTTTAGCGGGAGTGGAACCGGGGAGCTGTTTTTT. The rearrangement uses TRBV5-6 and TRBJ2-2; TRBD2 matches 9 bases. This CDR3 is 16 amino acids long. V lost 1 base to trimming and J lost 5 bases; unmatched junction nucleotides: 6. CDR1 and CDR2 (germline): SGHDT, YYEEEE. The whole variable domain, remainder taken from reference TRBV5-6 and TRBJ2-2, is DAGVTQSPTHLIKTRGQQVTLRCSPKSGHDTVSWYQQALGQGPQFIFQYYEEEERQRGNFPDRFSGHQFPNYSSELNVNALLLGDSALYLCASSLFSGSGTGELFFGEGSRLTVL.

The chain employs TRBV29-1 and TRBJ2-7; 10 nucleotides match TRBD1. CDR1 and CDR2 from the germline V gene are SQVTM and ANQGSEA. This CDR3 is 13 amino acids long. The J segment lost 4 bases and the V segment lost 5 bases, leaving 5 bases of the junction unmatched. The CDR3: CSVPGQGLYEQYF. The CDR3, as DNA: TGCAGCGTTCCGGGACAGGGGCTATACGAGCAGTACTTC.

The J gene is TRBJ1-1, the V gene TRBV28, with D uncertain. Trimming took off 5 bases at V and 10 bases at J, with 20 bases between the two ends. The CDR3 runs to 14 residues. From germline, CDR1 is MDHEN and CDR2 SYDVKM. The CDR3 nucleotides read TGTGCCAGCAGTCCTCCCCCAGGTGACCATAGAGCTTTCTTT. Translated, it gives CASSPPPGDHRAFF.

As to this clone: The junction and the germline gene differ at one end; a read error may be behind it. This rearrangement joins TRBV27 to TRBJ2-2, with D tentatively TRBD1 or TRBD2 (5 bases each). This CDR3 spans 14 amino acids. Germline loops: CDR1 MNHEY, CDR2 SMNVEV (reference sequence). This chain's CDR3 is CASGLGRNTGELFF. CDR3 nucleotides: TGTGCCAGCGGTTTGGGACGGAACACCGGGGAGCTGTTTTTT.

The V gene is TRBV7-6, the J gene TRBJ2-1; 11 bases fit TRBD2. Trimming at V came to 2 bases and at J to 7 bases, leaving 7 bases not matched to a gene. CDR1 and CDR2 from the germline V gene are SGHVS and FNYEAQ. The CDR3 has 16 residues. The CDR3 is CASSLLIAGGRNEQFF. In DNA form, the CDR3 reads TGTGCCAGCAGCTTACTTATAGCGGGAGGGCGGAATGAGCAGTTCTTC. The full variable domain, in which reference TRBV7-6 and TRBJ2-1 provide the parts outside the CDR3, is GAGVSQSPRYKVTKRGQDVALRCDPISGHVSLYWYRQALGQGPEFLTYFNYEAQQDKSGLPNDRFSAERPEGSISTLTIQRTEQRDSAMYRCASSLLIAGGRNEQFFGPGTRLTVL.

The chain has TRBV2 and TRBJ1-1; D may be TRBD1 (6 bases). The CDR3 contains 13 residues. CDR1 and CDR2 from the germline V gene are SNHLY and FYNNEI. V lost 6 bases and J 6 bases, leaving 14 bases between the germline ends. In DNA, the CDR3 is TGTGCCAGCAGCGGGACAATCATGGCTGAAGCTTTCTTT. This translates into CASSGTIMAEAFF.

The rearrangement uses TRBV5-1 and TRBJ2-1; no reliable D call. Trimming stripped 6 bases from V and 9 bases from J, with 16 bases between. The CDR3 runs to 13 residues. The germline CDR1 and CDR2 sequences are SGHRS and YFSETQ. CDR3 residues: CASTQGPVGEQFF. The CDR3 bases are TGCGCCAGCACCCAAGGACCTGTTGGTGAGCAGTTCTTC.

The gene calls are TRBV10-1 and TRBJ2-7, with unresolved D. There are 13 residues in the CDR3. The V gene lost 8 bases and the J gene lost 1 base, with 12 bases spanning the gap. From germline, CDR1 is WNHNN and CDR2 SYGVQD (reference sequence). This CDR3 reads CASRLHRSYEQYF. As DNA, the CDR3 is TGCGCCAGCCGCTTACATCGGTCCTACGAGCAGTACTTC.

The chain combines TRBV5-1 with TRBJ2-5, with 15 bases fitting TRBD2. V shed 2 bases, J shed 5 bases, and the junction held 4 bases outside the gene matches. This CDR3 region has 16 residues. CDR1 is SGHRS and CDR2 is YFSETQ in the germline V gene. For the CDR3, the DNA is TGCGCCAGCAGCTTTACCGGGACTAGCGGGAGGGAGACCCAGTACTTC. It specifies CASSFTGTSGRETQYF.

V and J are TRBV4-1 and TRBJ2-2; TRBD2 matches 10 bases. The CDR3 is made up of 17 amino acids. V lost 4 bases to trimming and J lost 6 bases; unmatched junction nucleotides: 11. Germline CDR1 and CDR2: MGHRA and YSYEKL. The DNA of the CDR3 is TGCGCCAGCAGCCCGGCTGCAGGGACTAGCGATTCCGGGGAGCTGTTTTTT. Protein product: CASSPAAGTSDSGELFF.

The chain has TRBV4-1 and TRBJ1-3, with 7 bases aligning to TRBD1. Germline V gene lookup returns CDR1 MGHRA and CDR2 YSYEKL. This CDR3 comprises 15 residues. The junction had 7 bases not matched to a gene; V was cut back by 5 bases and J by 3 bases. DNA for the CDR3: TGCGCCAGCAGCGCCCAGGGGGTTTATGGAAACACCATATATTTT. This translates into CASSAQGVYGNTIYF.

The chain is built from TRBV16 and TRBJ2-7, with 8 bases lining up with TRBD1. This CDR3 is built from 15 residues. Looked up from germline, CDR1 is KGHSY and CDR2 is FQNENV. The ends lost 3 bases at V and 2 bases at J; junction bases unmatched: 6. The CDR3, as DNA: TGTGCCAGCAGCCATGGACAGGGCGAGCCCTACGAGCAGTACTTC. This encodes CASSHGQGEPYEQYF.

This clone is a singleton in its sample. The J gene is TRBJ1-5, the V gene TRBV30, with 7 bases fitting TRBD1. The CDR3 extends over 13 amino acids. The J segment lost 7 bases and the V segment lost 1 base, leaving 4 bases of the junction unmatched. Germline assignment: CDR1 GTSNPN and CDR2 SVGIG (reference sequence). The CDR3 DNA reads as TGTGCCTGGAGTGCAGGGGGAGAACAGCCCCAGCATTTT. Translation gives CAWSAGGEQPQHF.

The count of this clone is one. The rearrangement uses TRBV5-6 and TRBJ2-7, with D possibly being TRBD1 (6 bases). Germline lookup yields CDR1 SGHDT and CDR2 YYEEEE. The CDR3 loop spans 14 amino acids. V dropped 4 bases and J dropped 4 bases, with 15 bases sitting between them. CDR3 amino acids: CASSGAGAWYEQYF. The CDR3 DNA follows: TGTGCCAGCAGCGGAGCAGGGGCCTGGTACGAGCAGTACTTC.

In nucleotides, the CDR3 is TGTGCCAGCAGCTTGGGGCTAGCGGGTTCCTACAATGAGCAGTTCTTC. The encoded protein is CASSLGLAGSYNEQFF. The chain is built from TRBV5-4 and TRBJ2-1, with 8 nucleotides matching TRBD2. Germline-derived CDR1 and CDR2 are SGHNT and YYREEE (reference sequence). V lost 0 bases to trimming and J lost 1 base; unmatched junction nucleotides: 3. The CDR3 is 16 amino acids.

This clone came up a few times. This chain uses TRBV6-6 with TRBJ1-6; no clear D gene. The V end was cut by 4 bases, the J end by 9 bases, with 13 bases between. The CDR3 has 14 amino acids. Germline V CDR1 and CDR2: MNHNY, SVGAGI (reference sequence). The CDR3 is CASSLKDGPSPLHF. CDR3 coding DNA: TGTGCCAGCAGTTTAAAGGACGGCCCTTCACCCCTCCACTTT.

This clone was observed a few times. This sequence joins TRBV6-5 and TRBJ2-1; 12 bases agree with TRBD2. The CDR3 sequence is 14 residues long. Trimming cost V 3 bases and J 7 bases; bases outside gene matches: 1. Germline loops: CDR1 MNHEY, CDR2 SVGAGI. The CDR3 DNA reads as TGTGCCAGCAGTTATGGGACTAGCGGGAATGAGCAGTTCTTC. It encodes CASSYGTSGNEQFF.

This chain uses TRBV5-4 with TRBJ2-1; D ambiguous. There are 13 residues in the CDR3. Germline V CDR1 and CDR2: SGHNT, YYREEE (reference sequence). V lost 2 bases to trimming and J lost 8 bases, with 11 bases between them. CDR3 sequence (DNA): TGTGCCAGCAGCTTAGAAGACGGGCATGAGCAGTTCTTC. Translation gives CASSLEDGHEQFF. The whole variable domain, filled in from reference TRBV5-4 and TRBJ2-1, reads ETGVTQSPTHLIKTRGQQVTLRCSSQSGHNTVSWYQQALGQGPQFIFQYYREEENGRGNFPPRFSGLQFPNYSSELNVNALELDDSALYLCASSLEDGHEQFFGPGTRLTVL.

This clone has only a few counts. The chain is built from TRBV15 and TRBJ2-5; D gene unclear. V lost 0 bases and J lost 4, with 0 bases in between. This CDR3 comprises 11 residues. Germline assignment: CDR1 LNHNV and CDR2 YYDKDF (reference sequence). DNA of the CDR3: TGTGCCACCAGCAGAGAAGAGACCCAGTACTTC. Translating gives CATSREETQYF.

The chain recombines TRBV19 with TRBJ1-2, with 7 bases aligning to TRBD1. The CDR3 length is 17 residues. Germline CDR1 is LNHDA and CDR2 is SQIVND (reference sequence). The V and J ends lost 6 bases and 4 bases, in that order; junction bases with no gene match: 17. The CDR3 loop reads CASSKQGYRDEGYGYTF. The CDR3 nucleotides read TGTGCCAGTAGCAAACAGGGGTATAGAGATGAGGGCTATGGCTACACCTTC.

This clone has just a few counts. The rearrangement links TRBV6-5 to TRBJ1-2, with unresolved D. V shed 0 bases and J shed 5 bases, with 13 bases lying between them. Germline CDR1 and CDR2: MNHEY and SVGAGI. This CDR3 region has 15 residues. The CDR3 protein is CASSYSFPDKYGYTF. The CDR3 coding sequence is TGTGCCAGCAGTTACTCGTTTCCAGATAAGTATGGCTACACCTTC.

This clone was observed once. This chain links TRBV30 with TRBJ2-7, with 8 bases matching TRBD1. V shed 0 bases and J 3 bases; nucleotides not matched to a gene: 7. The CDR3 runs to 15 residues. Per the germline V gene, CDR1 is GTSNPN and CDR2 is SVGIG (reference sequence). Here the CDR3 DNA reads TGTGCCTGGAGTGTATCAGGGGGCGGAGGCTACGAGCAGTACTTC. Its translation: CAWSVSGGGGYEQYF.